The T cell receptor beta chain under discussion was sequenced for a study of T cell responses to AZD1222 COVID-19 vaccine. Here immunoSEQ multiplex PCR was the method, and the copy in TCRdb shows in-frame clones only, minus some. This table has under 150,000 clones, almost 90% appearing once. The germline V gene has CDR1 SGHAT and CDR2 FQDESV (reference sequence). Trimming removed 3 bases at V and 4 bases at J, with 10 bases between. This CDR3 comprises 14 residues. The receptor was derived from an adult in good health. Specimen: peripheral blood, collected on day 0 of AZD1222 vaccination. The rearrangement links TRBV11-1 to TRBJ2-1; D may be TRBD1 (5 bases). CDR3 nucleotide sequence: TGTGCCAGCAGCTTTCTGGCAGGGTACAATGAGCAGTTCTTC. This translates into CASSFLAGYNEQFF.